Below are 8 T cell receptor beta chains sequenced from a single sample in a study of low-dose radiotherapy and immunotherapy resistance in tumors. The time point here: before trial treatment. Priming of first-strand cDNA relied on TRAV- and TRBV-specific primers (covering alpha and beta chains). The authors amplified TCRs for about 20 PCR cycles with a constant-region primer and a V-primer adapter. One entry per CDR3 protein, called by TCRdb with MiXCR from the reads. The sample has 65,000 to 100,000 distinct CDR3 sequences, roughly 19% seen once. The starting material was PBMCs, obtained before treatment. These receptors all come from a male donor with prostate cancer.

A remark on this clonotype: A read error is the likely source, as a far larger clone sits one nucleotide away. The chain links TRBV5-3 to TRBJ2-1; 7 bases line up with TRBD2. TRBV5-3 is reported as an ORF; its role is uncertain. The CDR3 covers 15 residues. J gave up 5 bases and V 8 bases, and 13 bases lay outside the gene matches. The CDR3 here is CASSPSDGGNNEQFF. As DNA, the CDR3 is TGTGCCAGCAGCCCCTCCGACGGGGGGAACAATGAGCAGTTCTTC.

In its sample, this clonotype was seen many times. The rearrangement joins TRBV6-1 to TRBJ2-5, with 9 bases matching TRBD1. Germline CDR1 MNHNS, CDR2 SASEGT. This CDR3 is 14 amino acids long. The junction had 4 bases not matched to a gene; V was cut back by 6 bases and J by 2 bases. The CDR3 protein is CASRNDRGQETQYF. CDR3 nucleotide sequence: TGTGCCAGCAGGAACGACAGGGGGCAAGAGACCCAGTACTTC.

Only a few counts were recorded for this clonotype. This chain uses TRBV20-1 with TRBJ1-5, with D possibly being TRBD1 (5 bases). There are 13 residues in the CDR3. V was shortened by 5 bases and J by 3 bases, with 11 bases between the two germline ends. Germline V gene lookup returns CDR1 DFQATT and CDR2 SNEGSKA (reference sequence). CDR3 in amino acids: CSAFDSHNQPQHF. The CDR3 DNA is TGCAGTGCTTTTGACAGTCACAATCAGCCCCAGCATTTT.

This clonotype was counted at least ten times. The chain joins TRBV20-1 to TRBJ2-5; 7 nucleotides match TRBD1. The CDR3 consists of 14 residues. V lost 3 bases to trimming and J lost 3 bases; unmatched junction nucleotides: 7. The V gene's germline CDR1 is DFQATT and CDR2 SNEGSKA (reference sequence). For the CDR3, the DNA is TGCAGTGCTAGGGGGACAGCAACCAAAGAGACCCAGTACTTC. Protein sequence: CSARGTATKETQYF.

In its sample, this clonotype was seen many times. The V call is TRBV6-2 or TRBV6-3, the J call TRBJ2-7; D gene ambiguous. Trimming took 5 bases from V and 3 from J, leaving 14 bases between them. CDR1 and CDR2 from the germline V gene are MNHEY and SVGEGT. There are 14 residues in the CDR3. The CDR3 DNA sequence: TGTGCCAGCAGTGGCGGACGGGCCGGCTACGAGCAGTACTTC. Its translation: CASSGGRAGYEQYF.

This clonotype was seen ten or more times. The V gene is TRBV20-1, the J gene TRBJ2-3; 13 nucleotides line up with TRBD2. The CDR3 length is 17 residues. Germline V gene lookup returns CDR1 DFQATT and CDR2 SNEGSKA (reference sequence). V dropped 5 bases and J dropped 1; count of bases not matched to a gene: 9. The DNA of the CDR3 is TGCAGTGCTGAGGGATCCGGGACTAGCGGGGGCACAGATACGCAGTATTTT. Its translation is CSAEGSGTSGGTDTQYF.

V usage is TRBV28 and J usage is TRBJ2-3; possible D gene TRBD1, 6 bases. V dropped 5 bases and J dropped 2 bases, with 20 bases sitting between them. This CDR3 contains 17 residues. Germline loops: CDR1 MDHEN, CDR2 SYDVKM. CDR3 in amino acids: CASSPSPGALYTDTQYF. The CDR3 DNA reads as TGTGCCAGCAGTCCCAGCCCAGGGGCCCTATACACAGATACGCAGTATTTT.

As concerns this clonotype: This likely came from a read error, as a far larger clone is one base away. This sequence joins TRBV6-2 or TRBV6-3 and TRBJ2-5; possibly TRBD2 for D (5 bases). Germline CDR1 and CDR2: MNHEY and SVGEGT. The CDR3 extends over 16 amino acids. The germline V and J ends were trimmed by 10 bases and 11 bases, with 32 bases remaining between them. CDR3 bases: TGTGCCACCTTGTTGAGGGTCCCCAAGGGCTACAATGAGCAGTACTTC. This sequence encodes CATLLRVPKGYNEQYF.